Presented here are 30 T cell receptor beta chains from one specimen sequenced in a study of identical twins. MiXCR, run by TCRdb on the 5' RACE reads, gives a single entry per CDR3 protein. The data show about 240,000 distinct CDR3 sequences, 7.5% seen once. This sample also appeared in a second study, on yellow fever vaccine responses in identical twins.

Sequencing input: CD8+ T cells sorted from blood. These TCRs come from a woman aged 18-29 years in good health.

This chain links TRBV19 with TRBJ2-2, with TRBD1 identical over 9 bases. The CDR3 has 16 amino acids. Germline CDR1 and CDR2: LNHDA and SQIVND (reference sequence). V lost 5 bases to trimming and J lost 7 bases; unmatched junction nucleotides: 11. The CDR3 DNA follows: TGTGCCAGTAGTTCTACCGGGACAGGGTACGTCGGGGAGCTGTTTTTT. Translating gives CASSSTGTGYVGELFF.

The V call is TRBV5-1, the J call TRBJ2-1, with 14 bases lining up with TRBD2. The CDR3 covers 16 residues. V lost 4 bases, J lost 3 bases, and 3 bases stayed unmatched. Germline V CDR1 and CDR2: SGHRS, YFSETQ. The CDR3 DNA is TGCGCCAGCAGCAAGGGACTAGCGGGAGACTACAATGAGCAGTTCTTC. It specifies CASSKGLAGDYNEQFF.

In this sample, this clonotype turned up many times. The J gene is TRBJ2-7, the V gene TRBV11-2, with a possible D match to TRBD1 (6 bases). With 0 bases removed from V and 3 bases from J, the gap between germline ends came to 12 bases. The germline CDR1 and CDR2 sequences are SGHAT and FQNNGV. CDR3 length equals 15 residues. The CDR3 loop reads CASSLDRAGVYEQYV. In DNA form, the CDR3 reads TGTGCCAGCAGCTTAGATAGAGCAGGGGTCTACGAGCAGTACGTC.

The chain recombines TRBV21-1 with TRBJ2-5; the table's D call, TRBD1, has no DNA check behind it. TRBV21-1 is an annotated pseudogene. The CDR3 loop spans 16 amino acids. The CDR3, as DNA: TGTGCCAGCAGCAAAACACTAATTCCCCCTGATGAGACCCAGTACTTC. It translates to CASSKTLIPPDETQYF.

The sample holds many counts of this clonotype. The genes are TRBV27 and TRBJ1-4; D gene unclear. The CDR3 has 16 residues. The ends were cut back, 4 bases at V and 0 bases at J, with 12 bases in the middle. Germline V CDR1 and CDR2: MNHEY, SMNVEV (reference sequence). The CDR3 spells CASSWRVGATNEKLFF. The DNA for the CDR3 is TGTGCCAGCAGTTGGAGGGTTGGAGCAACTAATGAAAAACTGTTTTTT.

This clonotype was seen ten or more times. The DNA for the CDR3 is TGTGCCAGCAGTCCCCCGGGACTAGCGGGGGATAATGAGCAGTTCTTC. Amino acids: CASSPPGLAGDNEQFF. The chain employs TRBV12-3 or TRBV12-4 and TRBJ2-1, with TRBD2 matching 14 bases. This CDR3 is 16 amino acids long. V shed 5 bases and J 7 bases; nucleotides not matched to a gene: 7.

This clonotype occurred many times. The chain employs TRBV7-8 and TRBJ2-1, with 11 bases aligning to TRBD2. Germline V lookup: CDR1 SGHVS, CDR2 FQNEAQ. The V segment lost 5 bases and the J segment 3 bases; nucleotides outside the gene matches: 6. This CDR3 has 16 amino acids. The CDR3 spells CASSPIAGGIYNEQFF. In DNA, the CDR3 is TGTGCCAGCAGCCCAATAGCGGGAGGGATCTACAATGAGCAGTTCTTC. Using reference TRBV7-8 and TRBJ2-1 for the parts outside the CDR3, the full variable domain is GAGVSQSPRYKVAKRGQDVALRCDPISGHVSLFWYQQALGQGPEFLTYFQNEAQLDKSGLPSDRFFAERPEGSVSTLKIQRTQQEDSAVYLCASSPIAGGIYNEQFFGPGTRLTVL.

This clonotype was counted ten times or more. The chain is built from TRBV5-1 and TRBJ2-5; possibly TRBD2 for D (5 bases). CDR1 and CDR2 (germline): SGHRS, YFSETQ. The V end was cut by 0 bases, the J end by 2 bases, with 14 bases between. This CDR3 region has 16 residues. As DNA, the CDR3 is TGCGCCAGCAGCTTGGTGGTGGGAGACCGTCAAGAGACCCAGTACTTC. Residues: CASSLVVGDRQETQYF.

This clonotype was recorded a few times. The CDR3 region is CSARDNGQRGVVDDTQYF. The DNA of the CDR3 is TGCAGTGCTAGAGATAATGGCCAGCGGGGGGTAGTTGATGATACGCAGTATTTT. The J gene is TRBJ2-3, the V gene TRBV20-1, with 9 bases fitting TRBD2. Trimming cost V 0 bases and J 6 bases; bases outside gene matches: 16. Germline V gene sequence: CDR1 DFQATT, CDR2 SNEGSKA (reference sequence). This CDR3 contains 18 residues.

There are many counts of this clonotype. The chain employs TRBV12-3 or TRBV12-4 and TRBJ2-3; D unresolved. Between the trimmed V and J ends, which lost 3 bases and 0 bases, there was a span of 7 bases. There are 14 residues in the CDR3. CDR3 nucleotide sequence: TGTGCCAGCAGTTTTCGGATTAGCACAGATACGCAGTATTTT. Amino acid sequence: CASSFRISTDTQYF.

This clonotype has only a few counts. The chain uses TRBV27 and TRBJ2-1, with TRBD2 matching 13 bases. Per the germline V gene, CDR1 is MNHEY and CDR2 is SMNVEV (reference sequence). This CDR3 spans 15 amino acids. Trimming removed 3 bases from V and 9 bases from J; junction bases left unmatched: 5. This CDR3 is CASSFTSGRVVEQFF. The CDR3 DNA follows: TGTGCCAGCAGTTTCACTAGCGGGAGGGTCGTTGAGCAGTTCTTC.

V is TRBV4-1 and J is TRBJ2-2; weak D call: TRBD2 (5 bases). V lost 2 bases, J lost 3 bases, and 13 bases lay in between. The CDR3 length is 16 residues. Germline CDR1 MGHRA, CDR2 YSYEKL. In DNA, the CDR3 is TGCGCCAGCAGCCAACCGAACGGGGTTTACACCGGGGAGCTGTTTTTT. Translating it yields CASSQPNGVYTGELFF.

This clonotype was recorded a few times. The chain links TRBV12-3 or TRBV12-4 to TRBJ1-6; TRBD1 is a possible D gene (6 bases). CDR3 length equals 17 residues. V lost 6 bases and J 0 bases, leaving 15 bases between the germline ends. CDR3 coding DNA: TGTGCCAGCAGCCGGTACGACAGGAGCTCCTATAATTCACCCCTCCACTTT. Translation: CASSRYDRSSYNSPLHF.

This clonotype was seen ten or more times. The chain is built from TRBV9 and TRBJ2-1, with D maybe TRBD2 (6 bases). CDR1 SGDLS and CDR2 YYNGEE come from the germline V gene. CDR3 length: 18 residues. V gave up 1 base and J gave up 1 base, with 18 bases separating them. Here the CDR3 DNA reads TGTGCCAGCAGCGTAAACGCGGACTACCCAGGGTCCTACAATGAGCAGTTCTTC. Encoded protein: CASSVNADYPGSYNEQFF. The full variable domain, rest sourced from reference TRBV9 and TRBJ2-1, is DSGVTQTPKHLITATGQRVTLRCSPRSGDLSVYWYQQSLDQGLQFLIQYYNGEERAKGNILERFSAQQFPDLHSELNLSSLELGDSALYFCASSVNADYPGSYNEQFFGPGTRLTVL.

This chain connects TRBV27 to TRBJ1-6; 9 positions match TRBD1. Germline-derived CDR1 and CDR2 are MNHEY and SMNVEV (reference sequence). There are 15 residues in the CDR3. The V segment lost 6 bases and the J segment 8 bases; nucleotides outside the gene matches: 8. CDR3 bases: TGTGCCAGCAGCAGGGACAGGGAAGAAGATTCACCCCTCCACTTT. It codes for CASSRDREEDSPLHF.

This clonotype has just a few counts. V and J are TRBV7-9 and TRBJ2-7, with D unresolved. The CDR3 totals 13 residues. Germline CDR1 SEHNR, CDR2 FQNEAQ (reference sequence). Trimming shortened V by 6 bases and J by 3 bases, and 12 bases separated the two germline ends. Here the CDR3 reads CASRPTGLYEQYF. Here the CDR3 DNA reads TGTGCCAGCAGGCCGACTGGCCTCTACGAGCAGTACTTC.

The chain links TRBV7-6 to TRBJ2-7; D possibly corresponds to TRBD2 (7 bases). Trimming left V 5 bases short and J 5 bases short, with 16 bases between. The CDR3 contains 14 residues. The germline gives CDR1 SGHVS, CDR2 FNYEAQ. The CDR3 region has the DNA TGTGCCAGCAGCCCCTCGACGGGGGGCAACGAGCAGTACTTC. This translates into CASSPSTGGNEQYF.

This clonotype was counted many times. This chain links TRBV18 with TRBJ1-1; D is possibly TRBD1 (6 bases). This CDR3 contains 15 residues. Deletions cut 1 base from V and 5 bases from J, with 14 bases between. Germline assignment: CDR1 KGHSH and CDR2 LQKENI. Here the CDR3 reads CASSPLGGGETEAFF. In DNA form, the CDR3 reads TGTGCCAGCTCACCACTGGGAGGGGGTGAGACTGAAGCTTTCTTT.

The chain recombines TRBV5-4 with TRBJ2-1, with 10 positions matching TRBD2. CDR3 length: 17 residues. Germline trimming cut 1 base from V and 5 bases from J; bases unmatched to any gene: 9. Germline values: CDR1 SGHNT, CDR2 YYREEE (reference sequence). CDR3 coding DNA: TGTGCCAGCAGCTTGTGGGTTAGCGGGAGGCGGAACAATGAGCAGTTCTTC. It codes for CASSLWVSGRRNNEQFF.

This clonotype was detected many times. J is TRBJ2-1 and V is TRBV6-2 or TRBV6-3, with D tentatively TRBD1 (5 bases). The CDR3 contains 15 residues. Trimming shortened V by 5 bases and J by 6 bases, and 17 bases separated the two germline ends. The germline V gene has CDR1 MNHEY and CDR2 SVGEGT. As DNA, the CDR3 is TGTGCCAGCAGTCTGGACATCGCCCCTGGCAATGAGCAGTTCTTC. This sequence encodes CASSLDIAPGNEQFF.

Only a few counts were recorded for this clonotype. The CDR3 protein is CASSYEPGSGENEQFF. CDR3 sequence (DNA): TGTGCCAGCAGTTACGAACCCGGGAGCGGAGAAAATGAGCAGTTCTTC. The rearrangement uses TRBV6-2 or TRBV6-3 and TRBJ2-1, with D possibly TRBD2 on 6 matching bases. Germline V gene sequence: CDR1 MNHEY, CDR2 SVGEGT. This CDR3 is 16 amino acids long. The V end lost 2 bases, the J end lost 7 bases, and 18 bases lay between the germline ends.

At least ten counts were recorded for this clonotype. The chain is built from TRBV7-8 and TRBJ1-5; 7 positions agree with TRBD1. The length of the CDR3 is 15 residues. Per germline, CDR1 SGHVS and CDR2 FQNEAQ. The V and J ends lost 4 bases and 6 bases, in that order; junction bases with no gene match: 9. The CDR3 loop is CASSSRGQAVQPQHF. Here the CDR3 DNA reads TGTGCCAGCAGCTCTCGAGGACAGGCGGTTCAGCCCCAGCATTTT.

This clonotype has at least ten counts. This chain joins TRBV11-2 and TRBJ2-3; D uncertain. The V end lost 5 bases, the J end lost 5 bases, and 14 bases lay between the germline ends. CDR1 SGHAT and CDR2 FQNNGV come from the germline V gene. The CDR3 has 14 residues. CDR3 DNA sequence: TGTGCCAGCAGCCCACGACCTCTTGGAGATACGCAGTATTTT. Translated: CASSPRPLGDTQYF.

This clonotype was seen at least ten times. V and J are TRBV7-9 and TRBJ2-2; D uncertain. In germline, CDR1 is SEHNR, CDR2 FQNEAQ (reference sequence). Trimming took off 7 bases at V and 0 bases at J, with 12 bases between the two ends. This CDR3 contains 15 residues. This CDR3 is CASTGPQPNTGELFF. CDR3 sequence (DNA): TGTGCCAGCACCGGGCCCCAACCGAACACCGGGGAGCTGTTTTTT.

The chain has TRBV5-6 and TRBJ2-1; D is unclear. Trimming shortened V by 3 bases and J by 6 bases, and 7 bases separated the two germline ends. The V gene's germline CDR1 is SGHDT and CDR2 YYEEEE. The CDR3 is 12 amino acids. The CDR3 nucleotides are TGTGCCAGCAGCTATCTCAGCAATGAGCAGTTCTTC. As protein: CASSYLSNEQFF.

This clonotype was seen a handful of times. J is TRBJ1-4 and V is TRBV15; TRBD1 matches at 8 bases. CDR1 and CDR2 from the germline V gene are LNHNV and YYDKDF (reference sequence). The CDR3 consists of 20 residues. V lost 0 bases, J lost 5 bases, and 17 bases stayed unmatched. The CDR3 coding sequence is TGTGCCACCAGCAGAGATCCCGTACCCCCCACAGGGGGGAAAAATGAAAAACTGTTTTTT. This gives the protein CATSRDPVPPTGGKNEKLFF.

This clonotype was recorded a few times. The chain recombines TRBV27 with TRBJ2-7; D possibly corresponds to TRBD1 (6 bases). Germline CDR1 is MNHEY and CDR2 is SMNVEV (reference sequence). V lost 6 bases, J lost 3 bases, and 9 bases lay in between. This CDR3 is built from 12 residues. CDR3 protein: CASRTGHYEQYF. The CDR3 DNA sequence: TGTGCCAGCAGAACAGGGCACTACGAGCAGTACTTC.

J is TRBJ2-3 and V is TRBV29-1; unclear D gene. The germline CDR1 and CDR2 sequences are SQVTM and ANQGSEA. With 4 bases removed from V and 5 bases from J, the gap between germline ends came to 4 bases. The CDR3 is 10 amino acids. CDR3 nucleotides: TGCAGCGTTGTGCGAGATACGCAGTATTTT. It specifies CSVVRDTQYF.

Ten or more counts support this clonotype. The chain has TRBV20-1 and TRBJ2-1; D unclear. The CDR3 loop spans 13 amino acids. Germline CDR1 and CDR2: DFQATT and SNEGSKA (reference sequence). The V end lost 0 bases, the J end lost 8 bases, and 11 bases lay between the germline ends. This CDR3 is CSARDSQKDEQFF. CDR3 DNA sequence: TGCAGTGCTAGAGATTCTCAAAAAGATGAGCAGTTCTTC.

The chain couples TRBV29-1 to TRBJ2-1; D gene ambiguous. CDR3 length: 12 amino acids. Germline lookup yields CDR1 SQVTM and CDR2 ANQGSEA. The V and J ends lost 7 bases and 4 bases respectively, with 11 bases between them. The CDR3 DNA sequence: TGCAGCGCCCCTTGGGGTTACAATGAGCAGTTCTTC. Its protein product is CSAPWGYNEQFF.